This is a list of T cell receptor beta chains from one sample in a study of Ad26.COV2.S vaccination and SARS-CoV-2 variants. Sequencing was performed with immunoSEQ multiplex PCR; in TCRdb, only in-frame clones are kept and a portion is missing. The table has approximately 300,000 clones, around 84% seen once; the top ten hold 1.9%. The sequencing used peripheral blood, collected in a trial of Ad26.COV2.S vaccine versus placebo. These receptors originate from a person aged 18-60 years who received the Ad26.COV2.S COVID-19 vaccine or a placebo. The CDR3 runs from the conserved cysteine through the conserved F or W. Fields, in order: clone size, J gene, V gene, D gene, CDR3 DNA, CDR3 protein. A D gene is named only where the DNA matches it firmly. For some rows the clone size is stated as once, few or many, or as a class when expanded; others skip it.

-	TRBJ2-1	TRBV5-1	TRBD2	TGCGCCAGCAGCTTGCGCCCAACAAGACTAGCGGGGGGGTATGAGCAGTTCTTC	CASSLRPTRLAGGYEQFF
-	TRBJ2-1	TRBV9	-	TGTGCCAGCAGCCGCCCCCCGGGCGTTGAGCAGTTCTTC	CASSRPPGVEQFF
-	TRBJ1-1	TRBV5-1	-	TGCGCCAGCAGCCAAGGGCTAGCCATGAACACTGAAGCTTTCTTT	CASSQGLAMNTEAFF
-	TRBJ2-5	TRBV24-1	TRBD1	TGTGCCACCAGTGACCCCCGGGACAGCGCATTTCAAGAGACCCAGTACTTC	CATSDPRDSAFQETQYF
-	TRBJ1-1	TRBV10-3	-	TGTGCCATCAGTGAGTCTGGGGGAGGGAACACTGAAGCTTTCTTT	CAISESGGGNTEAFF
-	TRBJ2-3	TRBV7-2	TRBD2	TGTGCCAGCAGCAAGGGACTAGCGGGGGGAATGGATACGCAGTATTTT	CASSKGLAGGMDTQYF
-	TRBJ1-2	TRBV7-2	-	TGTGCCAGCAGCCGTGGACAGCTAGCTAACTATGGCTACACCTTC	CASSRGQLANYGYTF
-	TRBJ2-3	TRBV5-1	-	TGCGCCAGCAGCCCCTCATCGGGGGCAGGCACAGATACGCAGTATTTT	CASSPSSGAGTDTQYF
-	TRBJ2-3	TRBV5-4	-	TGTGCCAGCGGGGGGGCTAAAGATACGCAGTATTTT	CASGGAKDTQYF
-	TRBJ2-2	TRBV7-2	-	TGTGCCAGCAGCTTAGCTTTGGCGGTAAACACCGGGGAGCTGTTTTTT	CASSLALAVNTGELFF
-	TRBJ2-5	TRBV7-2	-	TGTGCCAGCAGCTACCTTCCCCAAGAGACCCAGTACTTC	CASSYLPQETQYF
-	TRBJ1-2	TRBV5-6	-	TGTGCCAGCAGCCCGAGGGTTTATGGCTACACCTTC	CASSPRVYGYTF
-	TRBJ2-5	TRBV27	-	TGTGCCAGCAGTTTGTACGGGACTGCTGAATTGACCCAGTACTTC	CASSLYGTAELTQYF
few	TRBJ2-1	TRBV29-1	TRBD2	TGCAGCGCAAAAAAGCGGGGGAGCTACAATGAGCAGTTCTTC	CSAKKRGSYNEQFF
-	TRBJ2-7	TRBV3-1/TRBV3-2	-	TGTGCCAGCAGCCACGTACCGGGTGGGTCCGAGCAGTACTTC	CASSHVPGGSEQYF
-	TRBJ2-5	TRBV3-1/TRBV3-2	TRBD2	TGTGCCAGCAGCACCTCGCGGGGGGGCCTTCGGACCCAGTACTTC	CASSTSRGGLRTQYF
few	TRBJ1-5	TRBV6-2/TRBV6-3	-	TGTGCCAGCAGTTCTACGGGTCCCCCCCAGCATTTT	CASSSTGPPQHF
-	TRBJ2-7	TRBV30	-	TGTGCCTGGCAGCGGGACAAGGCCTACGAGCAGTACTTC	CAWQRDKAYEQYF
-	TRBJ1-4	TRBV7-8	-	TGTGCCAGCAGCTTAAGTACTTCAGGGTGGGAAAAACTGTTTTTT	CASSLSTSGWEKLFF
-	TRBJ1-1	TRBV9	TRBD1	TGTGCCAGCAGTCGCAACAGGGGAAAGACTGAAGCTTTCTTT	CASSRNRGKTEAFF
-	TRBJ1-5	TRBV30	-	TGTGCCTGGAGTGTAGAACCGGGCCAGCCCCAGCATTTT	CAWSVEPGQPQHF
-	TRBJ1-2	TRBV4-1	-	TGCGCCAGCAGCCAGCCGGAGTCTAACTATGGCTACACCTTC	CASSQPESNYGYTF
-	TRBJ1-6	TRBV3-1/TRBV3-2	-	TGTGCCAGCAGCCAAGGTAAAATAAATTCACCCCTCCACTTT	CASSQGKINSPLHF
many	TRBJ1-1	TRBV2	-	TGTGCCAGCAGTGAACTTGAGGGATCTGAAGCTTTCTTT	CASSELEGSEAFF
-	TRBJ1-1	TRBV11-2	-	TGTGCCAGCAGATATCTTTCTGGGGGAGCTTTCTTT	CASRYLSGGAFF
once	TRBJ2-3	TRBV2	-	TGTGCCAGCAGGGCACAGGGACCCCGCACAGATACGCAGTATTTT	CASRAQGPRTDTQYF
-	TRBJ1-3	TRBV9	-	TGTGCCAGCAGCGTGAACACAGGACCCTCTGGAAACACCATATATTTT	CASSVNTGPSGNTIYF
-	TRBJ1-6	TRBV3-1/TRBV3-2	-	TGTGCCAGCCAGAACAGGGATCGGAATTCACCCCTCCACTTT	CASQNRDRNSPLHF
-	TRBJ2-3	TRBV5-1	TRBD2	TGCGCCAGCAGCTCAGGACTAGCGGGGACCACTGCAGATACGCAGTATTTT	CASSSGLAGTTADTQYF
-	TRBJ2-5	TRBV2	TRBD1	TGTGCCAGCGCGGTCCAGGGACAGGGGGGGGAGACCCAGTACTTC	CASAVQGQGGETQYF
-	TRBJ1-1	TRBV6-5	-	TGTGCCAGCACCAAAAGAAACAGGGAAGTGACTGAAGCTTTCTTT	CASTKRNREVTEAFF
-	TRBJ1-2	TRBV4-3	-	TGCGCCAGCAGCCAAGATGTAGCTTATGGCTACACCTTC	CASSQDVAYGYTF
-	TRBJ2-3	TRBV3-1/TRBV3-2	-	TGTGCCAGCAGCCACCAGCGGGCGGTCACAGATACGCAGTATTTT	CASSHQRAVTDTQYF
-	TRBJ1-2	TRBV24-1	TRBD1	TGTGCCACCAGTGACCCCCCCGGGACAGGGTTGTCCTATGGCTACACCTTC	CATSDPPGTGLSYGYTF
-	TRBJ1-6	TRBV5-3	-	TGTGCCAGAAGCATCTCAGGGGTGTCCTATAATTCACCCCTCCACTTT	CARSISGVSYNSPLHF
-	TRBJ1-2	TRBV18	-	TGTGCCAGCTCACCACAGGGTAGCAACTATGGCTACACCTTC	CASSPQGSNYGYTF
once	TRBJ1-1	TRBV6-1	TRBD1	TGTGCCAGCAGTGAAACTAACAGGGGACATTTGAACACTGAAGCTTTCTTT	CASSETNRGHLNTEAFF
-	TRBJ1-2	TRBV6-5	TRBD1	TGTGCCAGCAGAGTAGGGGGCACCGGCTATGGCTACACCTTC	CASRVGGTGYGYTF
once	TRBJ2-1	TRBV2	-	TGTGCCAGCAGTGGCCGATTGCGAAGCAACAATGATGTGCAGTTCTTC	CASSGRLRSNNDVQFF
-	TRBJ2-1	TRBV30	-	TGTGCCTGGAGCGAAAAGACACCCCAAGTCTTC	CAWSEKTPQVF